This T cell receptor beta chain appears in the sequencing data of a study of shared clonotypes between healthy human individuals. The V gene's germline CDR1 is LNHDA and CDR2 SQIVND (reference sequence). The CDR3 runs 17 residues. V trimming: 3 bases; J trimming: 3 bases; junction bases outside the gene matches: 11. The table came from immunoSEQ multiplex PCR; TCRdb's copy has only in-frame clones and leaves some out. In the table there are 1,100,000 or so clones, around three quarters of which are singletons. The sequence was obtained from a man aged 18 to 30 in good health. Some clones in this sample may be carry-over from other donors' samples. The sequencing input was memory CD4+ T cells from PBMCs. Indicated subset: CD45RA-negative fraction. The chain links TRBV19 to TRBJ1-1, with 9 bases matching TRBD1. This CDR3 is CASSIIWGQGDHTEAFF. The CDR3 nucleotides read TGTGCCAGTAGTATCATCTGGGGACAGGGAGATCACACTGAAGCTTTCTTT.